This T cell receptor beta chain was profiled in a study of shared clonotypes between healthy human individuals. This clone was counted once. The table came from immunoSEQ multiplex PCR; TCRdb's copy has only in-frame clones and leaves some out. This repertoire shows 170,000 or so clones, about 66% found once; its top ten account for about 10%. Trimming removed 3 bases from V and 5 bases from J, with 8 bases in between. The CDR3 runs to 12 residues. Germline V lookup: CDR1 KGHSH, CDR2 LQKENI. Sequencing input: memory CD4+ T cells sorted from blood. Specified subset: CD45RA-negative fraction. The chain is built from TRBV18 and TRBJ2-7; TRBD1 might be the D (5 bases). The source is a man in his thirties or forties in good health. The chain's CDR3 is CASSPRVDEQYF. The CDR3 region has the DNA TGTGCCAGCTCACCCAGGGTGGACGAGCAGTACTTC.